The rows below give T cell receptor beta chains drawn from one sample of a study of cytotoxic CD8 clonotypes in ibrutinib-treated CLL. Profiling relied on immunoSEQ multiplex PCR, and the TCRdb table lists in-frame clones only, not all of them. The data hold approximately 300,000 clones, with about 80% observed a single time. Here the sequenced sample was PBMCs, taken before ibrutinib treatment. These receptor sequences come from a human donor with chronic lymphocytic leukemia. The CDR3 runs from the conserved cysteine through the conserved F or W. The D gene is left open where the match is weak. Size is omitted from some rows. Given values are once, few, many or a class for expanded clones.

d_call,j_call,v_call,clone_size,cdr3_nt,cdr3_aa
TRBD1,TRBJ2-7,TRBV30,NA,TGTGCCTGGAGTTGGCGGACAGGGGACTACGAGCAGTACTTC,CAWSWRTGDYEQYF
NA,TRBJ1-5,TRBV9,NA,TGTGCCAGCAGCGTAGGTCGAAGCAATCAGCCCCAGCATTTT,CASSVGRSNQPQHF
NA,TRBJ1-2,TRBV18,NA,TGTGCCAGCTCACTTCAGGACAGCGAATACTACACCTTC,CASSLQDSEYYTF
TRBD1,TRBJ2-3,TRBV5-3,NA,TGTGCCAGAAGCCCACGGACAGGTAACCATCCCGATACGCAGTATTTT,CARSPRTGNHPDTQYF
NA,TRBJ2-2,TRBV6-5,NA,TGTGCCAGCAGGGGGCAGACCGGGGAGCTGTTTTTT,CASRGQTGELFF
TRBD1,TRBJ1-3,TRBV23-1,once,TGCGCCAGCCGCCGGGAATTGGGACAGGAGGTTGCCTCTGGAAACACCATATATTTT,CASRRELGQEVASGNTIYF
NA,TRBJ2-3,TRBV5-1,NA,TGCGCCAGCAGCTTGTACAGCCCCCAGGGCACAGATACGCAGTATTTT,CASSLYSPQGTDTQYF
TRBD2,TRBJ2-7,TRBV29-1,NA,TGCAGCCATAGCGGGACCGTCACCTACGAGCAGTACTTC,CSHSGTVTYEQYF
NA,TRBJ2-7,TRBV7-2,NA,TGTGCCAGCAGCTTAGCGGGGCCTACAGAGGCCGGCGGCTACGAGCAGTACTTC,CASSLAGPTEAGGYEQYF
NA,TRBJ2-5,TRBV4-2,few,TGTGCCAGCAGCATGGCTAACCAAGAGACCCAGTACTTC,CASSMANQETQYF
NA,TRBJ1-5,TRBV28,NA,TGTGCCAGCAGTGACCAGGGCCTCGGTCAGCCCCAGCATTTT,CASSDQGLGQPQHF
TRBD1,TRBJ2-7,TRBV5-4,NA,TGTGCCAGCAGTTCCAACCCCGGCAGGGGGCTAGCCGAGCAGTACTTC,CASSSNPGRGLAEQYF
TRBD1,TRBJ1-1,TRBV6-4,NA,TGTGCCAGCAGACTGACAGGGATGAACACTGAAGCTTTCTTT,CASRLTGMNTEAFF
TRBD2,TRBJ2-7,TRBV4-1,NA,TGCGCCAGCAGCCGCCGACTAGCGGGAGATTACGAGCAGTACTTC,CASSRRLAGDYEQYF
TRBD2,TRBJ2-5,TRBV28,NA,TGTGCCAGTAGACTAGCGGGAAACCAAGAGACCCAGTACTTC,CASRLAGNQETQYF
TRBD1,TRBJ2-3,TRBV4-2,NA,TGTGCCAGTAAACTCGCCGGGACAGGGGGAGATACGCAGTATTTT,CASKLAGTGGDTQYF
TRBD1,TRBJ1-2,TRBV30,few,TGTGCCTGGGCTCAGGGGGTCCCTGGCTACACCTTC,CAWAQGVPGYTF
NA,TRBJ1-2,TRBV30,NA,TGTGCCTGGAGGGGGTTCAACTATGGCTACACCTTC,CAWRGFNYGYTF
TRBD1,TRBJ2-7,TRBV30,NA,TGTGCCTGGAGTGTACGACAGGGGAACCACGAGCAGTACTTC,CAWSVRQGNHEQYF
TRBD1,TRBJ1-2,TRBV25-1,NA,TGTGCCAGCTTTAGGACAGGTTATGGCTACACCTTC,CASFRTGYGYTF
NA,TRBJ1-2,TRBV30,NA,TGTGCCTGGAGTGTGAGTTCCGATGGCTACACCTTC,CAWSVSSDGYTF
NA,TRBJ1-2,TRBV28,NA,TGTGCCAGCAGCTTAGTTACAACCCGCTATGGCTACACCTTC,CASSLVTTRYGYTF
NA,TRBJ2-7,TRBV18,NA,TGTGCCAGCTCACCACCAACGGGGGCTACTTACGAGCAGTACTTC,CASSPPTGATYEQYF
TRBD1,TRBJ1-2,TRBV27,NA,TGTGCCAGCAGGACAGGGGGCGACTATGGCTACACCTTC,CASRTGGDYGYTF
NA,TRBJ1-3,TRBV2,NA,TGTGCCAGCAGTACGGGGGTCTCTGGAAACACCATATATTTT,CASSTGVSGNTIYF
TRBD2,TRBJ2-5,TRBV4-1,once,TGCGCCAGCCGAAACGAGAGCGGGAGGGACCAAGAGACCCAGTACTTC,CASRNESGRDQETQYF
NA,TRBJ2-1,TRBV20-1,NA,TGCAGTGCTAGGGGTATGAGGGAGCAGTTCTTC,CSARGMREQFF
TRBD2,TRBJ2-7,TRBV11-3,NA,TGTGCCAGCAGCTTGAGTAGCGGGAGCGAATACGAGCAGTACTTC,CASSLSSGSEYEQYF
NA,TRBJ1-2,TRBV7-8,few,TGTGCCAGCAGCTTATTAGGTGGGGCCTATGGCTACACCTTC,CASSLLGGAYGYTF
NA,TRBJ2-7,TRBV28,NA,TGTGCCAGCAGTTTCGGGACGGGCGAGCAGTACTTC,CASSFGTGEQYF
NA,TRBJ1-2,TRBV14,NA,TGTGCCAGCAGCCAAGACAAGGACGGCCGTGTGAGCTACACCTTC,CASSQDKDGRVSYTF
NA,TRBJ2-6,TRBV4-1,NA,TGCGCCAGCAGCCAACAAGGTGGGGCCAACGTCCTGACTTTC,CASSQQGGANVLTF
NA,TRBJ2-5,TRBV7-7,once,TGTGCTAGCAGCCCAGCTGGCTTTGGACAGAAAGAGACCCAGTACTTC,CASSPAGFGQKETQYF
NA,TRBJ1-1,TRBV30,few,TGTGCCTGGACAGGGAGTACTGAAGCTTTCTTT,CAWTGSTEAFF
TRBD1,TRBJ1-2,TRBV30,once,TGTGCCTGGAGTGGGGCCAGGGGACAGGCGAACTATGGCTACACCTTC,CAWSGARGQANYGYTF
NA,TRBJ2-5,TRBV27,NA,TGTGCCAGCAGACCTGGGACTGGAGAGACCCAGTACTTC,CASRPGTGETQYF
TRBD1,TRBJ2-2,TRBV9,NA,TGTGCCAGCAGCGTGGGGACAGGGTTTGCCACCGGGGAGCTGTTTTTT,CASSVGTGFATGELFF
NA,TRBJ1-1,TRBV11-2,NA,TGTGCCAGCAGCTTAATGGCTTCGAACACTGAAGCTTTCTTT,CASSLMASNTEAFF
NA,TRBJ2-7,TRBV13,NA,TGTGCCAGCAGCGCACCCTCCCAAGCCTACGAGCAGTACTTC,CASSAPSQAYEQYF
NA,TRBJ1-4,TRBV25-1,NA,TGTGCCAGCAGTGAATCCGGGAGTAACGAAAAACTGTTTTTT,CASSESGSNEKLFF